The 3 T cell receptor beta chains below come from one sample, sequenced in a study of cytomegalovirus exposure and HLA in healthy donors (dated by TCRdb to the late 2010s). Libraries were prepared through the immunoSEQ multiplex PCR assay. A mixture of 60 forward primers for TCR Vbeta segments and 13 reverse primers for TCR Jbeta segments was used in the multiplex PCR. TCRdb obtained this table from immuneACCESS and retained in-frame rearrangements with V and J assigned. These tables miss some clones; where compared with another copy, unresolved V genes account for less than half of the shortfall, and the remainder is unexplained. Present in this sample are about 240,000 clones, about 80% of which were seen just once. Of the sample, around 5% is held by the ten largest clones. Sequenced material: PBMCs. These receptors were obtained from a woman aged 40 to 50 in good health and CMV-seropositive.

CDR3: CASSAQGSNQPQHF. CDR3 bases: TGTGCCAGCAGCGCACAGGGTAGCAATCAGCCCCAGCATTTT. The chain has TRBV9 and TRBJ1-5; a possible D gene is TRBD1 (6 bases). The CDR3 consists of 14 residues. The V and J ends lost 3 bases and 0 bases respectively, with 7 bases between them. Germline lookup yields CDR1 SGDLS and CDR2 YYNGEE. Full variable domain (missing parts from reference TRBV9 and TRBJ1-5): DSGVTQTPKHLITATGQRVTLRCSPRSGDLSVYWYQQSLDQGLQFLIQYYNGEERAKGNILERFSAQQFPDLHSELNLSSLELGDSALYFCASSAQGSNQPQHFGDGTRLSIL.

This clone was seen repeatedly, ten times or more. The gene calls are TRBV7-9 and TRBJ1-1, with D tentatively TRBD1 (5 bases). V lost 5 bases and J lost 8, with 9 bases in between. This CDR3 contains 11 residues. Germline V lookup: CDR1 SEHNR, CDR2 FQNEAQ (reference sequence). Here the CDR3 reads CASSKTGEAFF. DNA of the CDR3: TGTGCCAGCAGCAAAACAGGAGAAGCTTTCTTT.

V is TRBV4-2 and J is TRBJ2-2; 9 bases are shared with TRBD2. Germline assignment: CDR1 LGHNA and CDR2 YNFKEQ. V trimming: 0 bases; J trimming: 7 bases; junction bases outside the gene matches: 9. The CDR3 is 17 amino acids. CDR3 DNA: TGTGCCAGCAGCCAAGATCATGGCGGGGGGGCCGGCGGGGAGCTGTTTTTT. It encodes CASSQDHGGGAGGELFF.